The rows below give T cell receptor beta chains drawn from one sample of a study of PD-1 blockade in classical Hodgkin lymphoma. Method: immunoSEQ multiplex PCR; TCRdb's copy keeps in-frame clones and lacks some. The sample lists about 90,000 clones, approximately 91% occurring once. The sample consisted of peripheral blood mononuclear cells (PBMCs), taken before the second cycle of nivolumab. These receptors were obtained from a human donor with classical Hodgkin lymphoma. Each CDR3 is given with its conserved first and last residue. The D gene is left open where the match is weak. Size is omitted from some rows. Given values are once, few, many or a class for expanded clones.

d_call	clone_size	v_call	j_call	cdr3_nt	cdr3_aa
-	-	TRBV7-9	TRBJ1-1	TGTGCCAGCAGCTTAGCATACAGGAACACTGAAGCTTTCTTT	CASSLAYRNTEAFF
-	-	TRBV9	TRBJ1-1	TGTGCCAGCAGCGTAGGACAATCCACTGAAGCTTTCTTT	CASSVGQSTEAFF
TRBD2	once	TRBV7-8	TRBJ2-3	TGTGCCAGCAGCTTACCGCGACCGGGACTAGGGACCGCCACAGATACGCAGTATTTT	CASSLPRPGLGTATDTQYF
-	-	TRBV7-2	TRBJ2-7	TGTGCCAGCAGCTTAGTAGGCAGGGGCTCCTACGAGCAGTACTTC	CASSLVGRGSYEQYF
TRBD1	-	TRBV27	TRBJ1-1	TGTGCCAGCAGTCGACCCGGGACAGGCCGGAACACTGAAGCTTTCTTT	CASSRPGTGRNTEAFF
TRBD2	-	TRBV9	TRBJ2-3	TGTGCCAGCAGCACCCGTGCGGGGGTCGGTAGCACAGATACGCAGTATTTT	CASSTRAGVGSTDTQYF
-	-	TRBV5-1	TRBJ1-2	TGCGCCAGCAGCTTTGTCAGGGGAGGAGACTATGGCTACACCTTC	CASSFVRGGDYGYTF
-	-	TRBV10-3	TRBJ1-1	TGTGCCATCAGTGAGGGGCATGGTGAAGCTTTCTTT	CAISEGHGEAFF
-	-	TRBV10-1	TRBJ1-1	TGCGCCAGCAGTGAGCGGGTTTATACTGAAGCTTTCTTT	CASSERVYTEAFF
-	-	TRBV7-9	TRBJ2-5	TGTGCCAGCAGCTTAGTGACTGCCCAAGAGACCCAGTACTTC	CASSLVTAQETQYF
-	-	TRBV28	TRBJ1-5	TGTGCCAGCAGTATTAGCCTCGATCAGCCCCAGCATTTT	CASSISLDQPQHF
-	-	TRBV28	TRBJ1-2	TGTGCCAGCAGTTTTACAGGAGATGCTAACTATGGCTACACCTTC	CASSFTGDANYGYTF
-	-	TRBV6-6	TRBJ1-1	TGTGCCAGCAGTTACCGTGGGCGGGCTGAAGCTTTCTTT	CASSYRGRAEAFF
-	-	TRBV27	TRBJ1-6	TGTGCCAGCAGTTTAGTCGGGGCCTATCTGTATAATTCACCCCTCCACTTT	CASSLVGAYLYNSPLHF
-	-	TRBV27	TRBJ2-4	TGTGCCAGCAGTTTATCCAGGCAAAACATTCAGTACTTC	CASSLSRQNIQYF
-	-	TRBV28	TRBJ2-1	TGTGCCAGCAGCATTATGGGGACAAATGAGCAGTTCTTC	CASSIMGTNEQFF